This TCR beta chain was recorded in a study of T cells expressing NK-cell markers. Looking at the study overall: CD3+CD56+NKG2C+, CD3+CD56+NKG2C- and CD3+CD56-NKG2C+ T cells, once sorted, supplied the TCR beta repertoires. Broader study findings: Similarly, these clonotypes led the CD3+CD56-NKG2C+ fraction as well in a few donors.

About this clonotype itself: Its specificity is not known.

This CDR3 contains 16 residues. Germline CDR1 is LNHDA and CDR2 is SQIVND (reference sequence). Libraries used 5'RACE template switching adding universal primer site and UMIs. TCRdb reprocessed the 5' RACE reads; each CDR3 protein has one entry and no DNA is given. The sample holds roughly 350,000 distinct CDR3 sequences. The chain joins TRBV19 to TRBJ2-3; TCRdb names TRBD2, which stays unverified in the absence of DNA. The source is a man aged 18 to 70 in good health. Sequencing was performed on blood T cells: a sorted CD56 or NKG2C T cell subset, CD4+ or CD8+ T cells, or bulk PBMC T cells (not recorded which). The CDR3 protein is CASSRTSGATGDTQYF.